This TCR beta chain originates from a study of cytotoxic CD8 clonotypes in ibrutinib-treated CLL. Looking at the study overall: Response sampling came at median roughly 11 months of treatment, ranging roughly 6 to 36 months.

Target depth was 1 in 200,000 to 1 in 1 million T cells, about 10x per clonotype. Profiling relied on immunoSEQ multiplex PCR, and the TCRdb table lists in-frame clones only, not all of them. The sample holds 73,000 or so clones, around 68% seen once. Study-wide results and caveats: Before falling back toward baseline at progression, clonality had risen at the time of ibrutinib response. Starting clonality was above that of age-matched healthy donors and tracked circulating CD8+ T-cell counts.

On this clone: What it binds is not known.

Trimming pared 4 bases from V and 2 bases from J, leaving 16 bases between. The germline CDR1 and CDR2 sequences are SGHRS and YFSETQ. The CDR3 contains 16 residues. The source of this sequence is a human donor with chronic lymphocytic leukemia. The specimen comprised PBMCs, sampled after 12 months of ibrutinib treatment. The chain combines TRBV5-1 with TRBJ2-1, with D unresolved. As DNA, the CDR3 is TGCGCCAGCAGCAATCTTGACCTGAGCACCTACAATGAGCAGTTCTTC. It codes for CASSNLDLSTYNEQFF. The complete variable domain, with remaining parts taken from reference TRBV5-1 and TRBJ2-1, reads KAGVTQTPRYLIKTRGQQVTLSCSPISGHRSVSWYQQTPGQGLQFLFEYFSETQRNKGNFPGRFSGRQFSNSRSEMNVSTLELGDSALYLCASSNLDLSTYNEQFFGPGTRLTVL.